Sequencing of this T cell receptor (gamma chain) was carried out in a study of gamma-delta chains in newborns, infants, children (dated by TCRdb to the late 2010s). The study in broad terms: According to the study title, microbial exposure causes polyclonal expansion of innate gammadelta T cells right after birth. The study investigated how microbial exposure shaped innate gammadelta T cell populations in human newborns immediately after birth.

Remarks on this clone: Its antigen is not yet known. No DNA is shown, since the ends of the CDR3 on it are uncertain; the CDR3 is the one TCRdb lists.

Including cysteine and phenylalanine, the CDR3 has 25 amino acids. CDR1 GITISATS and CDR2 ISYDGTV are derived from the germline V gene (reference sequence). Sequencing was carried out with an Illumina MiSeq. With CATT, TCRdb called clones again from the public reads; duplicate DNA rows were later joined. Within this sample are approximately 500 gamma-chain clones, with 70% to 90% of them counted one time only. Roughly 7% of the sample is taken by the ten largest. The specimen comprised blood, sampled at baseline. This TCR was sampled from a child who was a newborn, infant or young child, either healthy, febrile or measles-vaccinated (not recorded which). This table probably holds off-target reads from a library built for another chain. No J gene was called, and the V gene is TRGV9. This receptor carries the CDR3 CACDTGGYSSWDTRQMFFGTGIKLF.